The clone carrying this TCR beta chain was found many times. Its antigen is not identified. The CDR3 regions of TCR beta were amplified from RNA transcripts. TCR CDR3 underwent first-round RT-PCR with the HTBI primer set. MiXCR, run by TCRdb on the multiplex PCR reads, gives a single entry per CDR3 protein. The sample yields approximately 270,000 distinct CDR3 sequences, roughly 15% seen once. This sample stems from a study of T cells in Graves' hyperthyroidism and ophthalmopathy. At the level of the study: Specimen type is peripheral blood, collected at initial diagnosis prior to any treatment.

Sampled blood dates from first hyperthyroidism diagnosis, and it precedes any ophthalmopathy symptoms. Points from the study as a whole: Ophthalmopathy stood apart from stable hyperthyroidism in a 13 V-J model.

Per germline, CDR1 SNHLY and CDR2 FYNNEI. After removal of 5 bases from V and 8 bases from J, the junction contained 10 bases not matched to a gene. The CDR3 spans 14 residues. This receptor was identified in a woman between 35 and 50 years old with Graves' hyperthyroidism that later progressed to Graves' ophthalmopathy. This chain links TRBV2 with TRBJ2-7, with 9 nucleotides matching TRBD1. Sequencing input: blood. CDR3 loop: CASSLGQGMNKQYF. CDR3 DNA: TGTGCCAGCAGTCTGGGACAGGGTATGAACAAGCAGTACTTC.